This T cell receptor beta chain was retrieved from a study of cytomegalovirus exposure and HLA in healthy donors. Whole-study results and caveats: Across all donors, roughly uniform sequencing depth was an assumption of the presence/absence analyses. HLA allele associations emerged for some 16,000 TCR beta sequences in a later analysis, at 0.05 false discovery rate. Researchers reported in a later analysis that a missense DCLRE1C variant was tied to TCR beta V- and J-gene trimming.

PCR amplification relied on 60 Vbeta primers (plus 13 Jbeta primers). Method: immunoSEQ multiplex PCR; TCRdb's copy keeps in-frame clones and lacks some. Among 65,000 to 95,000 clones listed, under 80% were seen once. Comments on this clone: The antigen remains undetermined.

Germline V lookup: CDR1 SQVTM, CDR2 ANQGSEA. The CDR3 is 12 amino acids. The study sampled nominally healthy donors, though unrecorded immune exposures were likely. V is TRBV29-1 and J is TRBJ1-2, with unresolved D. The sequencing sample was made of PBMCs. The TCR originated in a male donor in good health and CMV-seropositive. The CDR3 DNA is TGCAGTGTGACACCTTCTAACTATGGCTACACCTTC. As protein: CSVTPSNYGYTF.